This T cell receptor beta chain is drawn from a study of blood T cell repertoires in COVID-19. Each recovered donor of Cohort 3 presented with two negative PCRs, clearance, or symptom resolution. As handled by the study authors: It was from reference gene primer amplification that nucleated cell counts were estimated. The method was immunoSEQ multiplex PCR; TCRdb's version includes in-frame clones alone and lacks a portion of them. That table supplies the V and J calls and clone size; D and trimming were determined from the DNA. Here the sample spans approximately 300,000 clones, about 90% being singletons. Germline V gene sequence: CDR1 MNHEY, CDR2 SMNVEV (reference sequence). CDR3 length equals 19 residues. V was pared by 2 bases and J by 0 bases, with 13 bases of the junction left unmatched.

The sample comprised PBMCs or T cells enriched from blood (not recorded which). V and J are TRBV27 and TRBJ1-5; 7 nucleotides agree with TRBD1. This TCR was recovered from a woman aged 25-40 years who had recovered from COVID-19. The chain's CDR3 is CASSLRRDSLSRSNQPQHF. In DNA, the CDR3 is TGTGCCAGCAGTTTACGTCGGGACAGCCTTTCTCGTAGCAATCAGCCCCAGCATTTT.